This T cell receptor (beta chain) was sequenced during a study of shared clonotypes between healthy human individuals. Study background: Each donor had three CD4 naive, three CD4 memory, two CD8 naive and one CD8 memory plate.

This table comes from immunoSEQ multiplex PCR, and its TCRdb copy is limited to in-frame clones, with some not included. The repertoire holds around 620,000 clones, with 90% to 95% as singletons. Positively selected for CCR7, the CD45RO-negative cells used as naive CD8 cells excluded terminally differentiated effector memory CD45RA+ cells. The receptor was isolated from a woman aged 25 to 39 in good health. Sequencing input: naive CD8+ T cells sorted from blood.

CDR3 coding DNA: TGTGCCACCAGCAAGGACAGGGAGATGAACACTGAAGCTTTCTTT. This encodes CATSKDREMNTEAFF. The chain employs TRBV15 and TRBJ1-1; 8 nucleotides align to TRBD1. Germline assignment: CDR1 LNHNV and CDR2 YYDKDF (reference sequence). The trim removed 4 bases at V and 0 bases at J, leaving 4 bases unmatched. This CDR3 is 15 amino acids long.